This record concerns one T cell receptor beta chain sequence. V lost 3 bases to trimming and J lost 0 bases, with 11 bases between them. CDR1 and CDR2 (germline): SGHAT, FQDESV (reference sequence). The CDR3 contains 16 residues. This record comes from a study of blood T cell repertoires in COVID-19. Study details: The origin of the acute and convalescent COVID-19 samples was the United States, Italy and Spain. PBMCs, B-cell-depleted T cells, or T cells were the source of the cDNA or gDNA that made up the material.

Original handling: Reference gene primer amplification yielded estimated nucleated cell counts. Libraries were prepared by immunoSEQ multiplex PCR; TCRdb keeps only in-frame clonotypes and omits some of them. The V and J calls and clone size were taken over from that table, and D and trimming were inferred from the DNA. The sample includes some 140,000 clones, roughly four fifths seen only once; the top ten take around 13%. The V gene is TRBV11-1, the J gene TRBJ2-2, with D perhaps TRBD1 (6 bases). The clonotype was recovered from a man older than 75 with acute or convalescent COVID-19. The sample comprised peripheral blood. For the CDR3, the DNA is TGTGCCAGCAGCTTGGGGGACACAACGAACACCGGGGAGCTGTTTTTT. Translating gives CASSLGDTTNTGELFF.